This T cell receptor beta chain appears in the sequencing data of a study of blood T cell repertoires in COVID-19. Study summary: T cells, B-cell-depleted T cells, or PBMCs provided the cDNA or gDNA that served as material.

The CDR3 runs 14 residues. Germline-derived CDR1 and CDR2 are MNHEY and SVGAGI. Trimming shortened V by 6 bases and J by 5 bases, and 14 bases separated the two germline ends. Original processing notes: Nucleated cell number was recorded as an estimate derived from reference gene primer amplification. Clones were read by immunoSEQ multiplex PCR, and TCRdb kept only the in-frame ones, dropping some. V, J and clone size derive from that table, while D and trimming were established from the DNA sequence. The data contain roughly 100,000 clones, roughly 86% of them singletons. This clonotype originated in a man aged 45-60 years with active or convalescent COVID-19. The sequencing input was peripheral blood. The rearrangement uses TRBV6-5 and TRBJ1-5; D may be TRBD1 (5 bases). For the CDR3, the DNA is TGTGCCAGCAGCCCACCTGGGGGGGATCAGCCCCAGCATTTT. Protein sequence: CASSPPGGDQPQHF.